One sample yielded the 20 T cell receptor beta chains listed below, sequenced in a study of beta chain features in type 1 diabetes. The isolated RNA, all of it, was reverse transcribed, so expressed TCRB transcripts were what got sequenced. The assay was immunoSEQ multiplex PCR, and TCRdb's table has in-frame clones only and misses some. The sample contains about 270,000 clones, 12% to 15% of which appear only once. The sequencing input was naive CD4+ T cells from blood. Every receptor here comes from a woman between 40 and 50 years old in good health.

The V call is TRBV6-6, the J call TRBJ2-7, with TRBD1 as a possible D gene (5 bases). The CDR3 extends over 12 amino acids. Germline-derived CDR1 and CDR2 are MNHNY and SVGAGI (reference sequence). V lost 5 bases and J 6 bases, leaving 11 bases between the germline ends. The CDR3 spells CASSTRRGEQYF. The CDR3 DNA reads TGTGCCAGCAGTACCCGTAGGGGCGAGCAGTACTTC.

The rearrangement uses TRBV7-9 and TRBJ1-2; D uncertain. With 5 bases removed from V and 1 base from J, the gap between germline ends came to 11 bases. Germline CDR1 SEHNR, CDR2 FQNEAQ (reference sequence). This CDR3 region has 14 residues. CDR3 nucleotide sequence: TGTGCCAGCAGCCCGCGGGGAGGTAACTATGGCTACACCTTC. It translates to CASSPRGGNYGYTF. Full variable domain (outside the CDR3, taken from reference TRBV7-9 and TRBJ1-2): DTGVSQNPRHKITKRGQNVTFRCDPISEHNRLYWYRQTLGQGPEFLTYFQNEAQLEKSRLLSDRFSAERPKGSFSTLEIQRTEQGDSAMYLCASSPRGGNYGYTFGSGTRLTVV.

This clone was seen more than once but under ten times. This chain links TRBV7-2 with TRBJ2-1; 9 bases are shared with TRBD2. Trimming took 5 bases from V and 8 from J; bases not matched to a gene: 13. Germline V gene sequence: CDR1 SGHTA, CDR2 FQGNSA. CDR3 length: 16 amino acids. The CDR3 DNA is TGTGCCAGCAGCCCCAAAGGGCTAGCGGGGAATTATGAGCAGTTCTTC. The encoded protein is CASSPKGLAGNYEQFF.

This clone has just a few counts. The V gene is TRBV9, the J gene TRBJ2-2; D not resolved. V lost 4 bases, J lost 6 bases, and 13 bases lay in between. The V gene's germline CDR1 is SGDLS and CDR2 YYNGEE. This CDR3 has 14 amino acids. CDR3 bases: TGTGCCAGCAGCAGAACGAGCGTGCCCGGGGAGCTGTTTTTT. It encodes CASSRTSVPGELFF. The full variable domain, completed using reference TRBV9 and TRBJ2-2, is DSGVTQTPKHLITATGQRVTLRCSPRSGDLSVYWYQQSLDQGLQFLIQYYNGEERAKGNILERFSAQQFPDLHSELNLSSLELGDSALYFCASSRTSVPGELFFGEGSRLTVL.

This clone occurred a few times. The chain combines TRBV10-2 with TRBJ2-6, with 8 bases aligning to TRBD1. The germline V gene encodes CDR1 WSHSY and CDR2 SAAADI. There are 14 residues in the CDR3. Trimming cost V 7 bases and J 2 bases; bases outside gene matches: 1. CDR3 coding DNA: TGCGCCAGCACGACAGGGGCTGGGGCCAACGTCCTGACTTTC. As protein: CASTTGAGANVLTF.

This chain links TRBV29-1 with TRBJ2-5, with 7 bases that match TRBD2. With 4 bases clipped from V and 7 bases from J, the junction kept 6 bases outside the gene matches. CDR3 length: 12 amino acids. From germline, CDR1 is SQVTM and CDR2 ANQGSEA. CDR3 loop: CSVAGGVGTQYF. CDR3 DNA: TGCAGCGTTGCGGGGGGAGTAGGGACCCAGTACTTC.

The chain uses TRBV6-5 and TRBJ1-2, with 8 bases identical to TRBD1. The V gene end was trimmed by 2 bases and the J gene end by 7 bases; junction bases not matched to a gene: 6. This CDR3 comprises 14 residues. Germline V lookup: CDR1 MNHEY, CDR2 SVGAGI. CDR3 bases: TGTGCCAGCAGTTACGACGGGACAGGTCTTGGCTACACCTTC. Protein product: CASSYDGTGLGYTF.

This clone appeared a few times. This sequence joins TRBV19 and TRBJ1-2, with 9 bases lining up with TRBD1. Germline V gives CDR1 LNHDA, CDR2 SQIVND (reference sequence). The length of the CDR3 is 13 residues. Trimming removed 7 bases from V and 3 bases from J; junction bases left unmatched: 3. The CDR3 here is CASMGQGYYGYTF. For the CDR3, the DNA is TGTGCCAGTATGGGACAGGGATACTATGGCTACACCTTC.

This clone was counted between two and nine times. V and J are TRBV7-2 and TRBJ2-5, with TRBD2 as a possible D gene (6 bases). This CDR3 region has 13 residues. The V end lost 5 bases, the J end lost 5 bases, and 12 bases lay between the germline ends. Germline V CDR1 and CDR2: SGHTA, FQGNSA. In DNA form, the CDR3 reads TGTGCCAGCAGCCCCGGGACTGGCGAGACCCAGTACTTC. Residues: CASSPGTGETQYF.

This rearrangement joins TRBV5-4 to TRBJ2-4; 8 nucleotides match TRBD2. Trimming cost V 4 bases and J 8 bases; bases outside gene matches: 8. Germline V gives CDR1 SGHNT, CDR2 YYREEE (reference sequence). The CDR3 extends over 14 amino acids. The CDR3, as DNA: TGTGCCAGCAGCCCCCGGGGGGGGTCGGACATTCAGTACTTC. It codes for CASSPRGGSDIQYF.

The sample holds a few counts of this clone. The rearrangement joins TRBV9 to TRBJ1-6; TRBD1 matches 7 bases. The length of the CDR3 is 17 residues. Unmatched junction bases numbered 12, after V lost 1 base and J lost 8 bases. The germline gives CDR1 SGDLS, CDR2 YYNGEE. The CDR3 sequence is CASSVQSGVTGDSPLHF. The CDR3 nucleotides read TGTGCCAGCAGCGTACAATCGGGGGTTACAGGGGATTCACCCCTCCACTTT. Full variable domain (rest looked up from reference TRBV9 and TRBJ1-6): DSGVTQTPKHLITATGQRVTLRCSPRSGDLSVYWYQQSLDQGLQFLIQYYNGEERAKGNILERFSAQQFPDLHSELNLSSLELGDSALYFCASSVQSGVTGDSPLHFGNGTRLTVT.

The V and J genes are TRBV10-2 and TRBJ1-5, with 7 nucleotides matching TRBD1. Looked up from germline, CDR1 is WSHSY and CDR2 is SAAADI. The CDR3 runs to 15 residues. J was trimmed by 0 bases and V by 2 bases; bases with no gene match: 1. The CDR3 DNA sequence: TGCGCCAGCAGTGAGCGACAGGGTAGCAATCAGCCCCAGCATTTT. It is translated as CASSERQGSNQPQHF.

This clone was seen only a few times. The genes are TRBV14 and TRBJ1-5; D unresolved. With 1 base removed from V and 2 bases from J, the gap between germline ends came to 12 bases. Germline lookup yields CDR1 SGHDN and CDR2 FVKESK. The CDR3 runs to 16 residues. The CDR3 bases are TGTGCCAGCAGCCAAGGGGGAGTAGTTGGCAATCAGCCCCAGCATTTT. This translates into CASSQGGVVGNQPQHF.

The rearrangement uses TRBV5-1 and TRBJ1-2, with D unclear. V lost 0 bases and J 5 bases, leaving 8 bases between the germline ends. CDR1 and CDR2 (germline): SGHRS, YFSETQ. This CDR3 is built from 13 residues. DNA for the CDR3: TGCGCCAGCAGCTTGGACACGGGGTATGGCTACACCTTC. Its translation: CASSLDTGYGYTF.

This clone appeared a few times. The chain recombines TRBV7-2 with TRBJ2-1, with TRBD2 identical over 10 bases. Germline V gene data show CDR1 as SGHTA and CDR2 as FQGNSA. Germline trimming cut 4 bases from V and 4 bases from J; bases unmatched to any gene: 7. This CDR3 is built from 16 residues. The CDR3 protein is CASSSILAGGYNEQFF. The CDR3 DNA sequence: TGTGCCAGCAGCTCCATTTTAGCGGGGGGATACAATGAGCAGTTCTTC.

V is TRBV2 and J is TRBJ1-4; 10 bases fit TRBD1. The J segment lost 6 bases and the V segment lost 8 bases, leaving 3 bases of the junction unmatched. CDR1 is SNHLY, CDR2 FYNNEI, per germline. The CDR3 has 13 amino acids. This CDR3 is CASSGTGDEKLFF. CDR3 nucleotide sequence: TGTGCCAGCTCCGGGACAGGGGATGAAAAACTGTTTTTT.

This clone was detected only a few times. The chain has TRBV4-1 and TRBJ2-3; 9 bases are a match to TRBD2. The junction had 10 bases not matched to a gene; V was cut back by 4 bases and J by 2 bases. The CDR3 is 17 amino acids. CDR1 and CDR2 (germline): MGHRA, YSYEKL. CDR3 region: CASSLSLTSGLTDTQYF. In DNA, the CDR3 is TGCGCCAGCAGCCTCTCCCTAACTAGCGGGCTCACAGATACGCAGTATTTT.

This rearrangement joins TRBV10-3 to TRBJ2-5; possible D gene TRBD2, 6 bases. Germline-derived CDR1 and CDR2 are ENHRY and SYGVKD. Trimming pared 6 bases from V and 4 bases from J, leaving 12 bases between. This CDR3 contains 13 residues. The CDR3 loop reads CAIRGLGGETQYF. CDR3 nucleotides: TGTGCCATCAGGGGACTGGGGGGAGAGACCCAGTACTTC.

On this clone itself: A much larger clonotype is one base distant, so this may be a read error. This rearrangement joins TRBV5-8 to TRBJ2-7; the D is unclear. From germline, CDR1 is SGHTS and CDR2 YDEGEE. Trimming left V 2 bases short and J 3 bases short, with 3 bases between. The CDR3 runs 11 residues. The DNA of the CDR3 is TGTGCCAGCAGCTTCCTCTACGAGCAGTACTTC. Translating it yields CASSFLYEQYF.

V is TRBV6-5 and J is TRBJ1-2; D is undetermined. CDR3 length: 13 amino acids. V was shortened by 1 base and J by 8 bases, with 11 bases between the two germline ends. Germline V gene data show CDR1 as MNHEY and CDR2 as SVGAGI. The CDR3 is CASSYYPNGGYTF. The CDR3 nucleotides are TGTGCCAGCAGTTACTACCCAAATGGCGGCTACACCTTC.